The 13 T cell receptor beta chains below were found in one sample sequenced in a study of blood T cell repertoires in COVID-19. Assay used: immunoSEQ multiplex PCR; TCRdb lists only in-frame clones, some missing. The sample shows over 200,000 clones, more than 80% of them seen only once. The sequenced material came from peripheral blood. These receptors were taken from a woman aged 25 to 39 with COVID-19, enrolled during active disease.

J is TRBJ2-7 and V is TRBV21-1; the table's D call, TRBD1, was not checked against the DNA. TRBV21-1 is listed as a pseudogene. The CDR3 covers 15 residues. CDR3 in amino acids: CASSTTGVVSYEQYF. CDR3 DNA sequence: TGTGCCAGCAGCACCACAGGGGTCGTCTCCTACGAGCAGTACTTC.

The chain carries TRBV28 and TRBJ1-2; the match to TRBD1 covers 7 bases. CDR1 is MDHEN, CDR2 SYDVKM, per germline. Trimming cost V 6 bases and J 2 bases; bases outside gene matches: 3. This CDR3 is 13 amino acids long. CDR3 bases: TGTGCCAGCAGCGACAGGGTCAACTATGGCTACACCTTC. As protein: CASSDRVNYGYTF.

V is TRBV19 and J is TRBJ2-1, with 8 bases lining up with TRBD2. Per the germline V gene, CDR1 is LNHDA and CDR2 is SQIVND (reference sequence). The CDR3 runs to 15 residues. Trimming at V came to 5 bases and at J to 10 bases, leaving 13 bases not matched to a gene. As DNA, the CDR3 is TGTGCCAGTAGTGGTAGCGGGGTAGGTACGGGAGAGCAGTTCTTC. Translating it yields CASSGSGVGTGEQFF.

The V call is TRBV7-3, the J call TRBJ2-5; 9 nucleotides match TRBD1. Germline CDR1 is SGHTA and CDR2 is FQGTGA. This CDR3 spans 14 amino acids. J gave up 4 bases and V 5 bases, and 5 bases lay outside the gene matches. CDR3: CASSDTGGRETQYF. Here the CDR3 DNA reads TGTGCCAGCAGCGATACAGGGGGCCGAGAGACCCAGTACTTC. The full variable domain, with the rest looked up from reference TRBV7-3 and TRBJ2-5, is GAGVSQTPSNKVTEKGKYVELRCDPISGHTALYWYRQSLGQGPEFLIYFQGTGAADDSGLPNDRFFAVRPEGSVSTLKIQRTERGDSAVYLCASSDTGGRETQYFGPGTRLLVL.

This clone has just one count. The CDR3 spells CAWSALPNYGYTF. CDR3 bases: TGTGCCTGGAGTGCCCTTCCTAACTATGGCTACACCTTC. The V call is TRBV30, the J call TRBJ1-2, with D uncertain. Trimming removed 1 base from V and 0 bases from J, with 6 bases in between. Germline CDR1 reads GTSNPN; CDR2 reads SVGIG (reference sequence). CDR3 length: 13 amino acids.

In this sample, this clone turned up once. CDR3 sequence: CASSPSGSGTGELFF. CDR3 bases: TGTGCCAGCAGCCCCAGCGGGAGTGGGACCGGGGAGCTGTTTTTT. The V and J genes are TRBV6-5 and TRBJ2-2, with 8 bases fitting TRBD2. The V gene end was trimmed by 6 bases and the J gene end by 5 bases; junction bases not matched to a gene: 8. The CDR3 sequence is 15 residues long. The germline V gene encodes CDR1 MNHEY and CDR2 SVGAGI.

This clone was seen a handful of times. The J gene is TRBJ2-7, the V gene TRBV5-1; D ambiguous. V lost 2 bases and J lost 2, with 8 bases in between. The germline V gene encodes CDR1 SGHRS and CDR2 YFSETQ. The CDR3 sequence is 13 residues long. Here the CDR3 reads CASSFGLTYEQYF. Written as DNA, the CDR3 is TGCGCCAGCAGCTTCGGTTTAACCTACGAGCAGTACTTC.

V is TRBV7-2 and J is TRBJ1-3; TRBD1 might be the D (6 bases). From germline, CDR1 is SGHTA and CDR2 FQGNSA. The V end was cut by 5 bases, the J end by 5 bases, with 10 bases between. CDR3 length: 13 residues. This CDR3 is CASSPDRRNTIYF. For the CDR3, the DNA is TGTGCCAGCAGCCCGGACAGAAGAAACACCATATATTTT.

The chain combines TRBV15 with TRBJ1-1; D remains ambiguous. Germline CDR1 is LNHNV and CDR2 is YYDKDF (reference sequence). This CDR3 has 13 residues. V gave up 0 bases and J gave up 1 base, with 3 bases separating them. The CDR3 spells CATSRDQNTEAFF. CDR3 DNA: TGTGCCACCAGCAGAGATCAGAACACTGAAGCTTTCTTT. Filled out from reference TRBV15 and TRBJ1-1, the complete variable domain reads DAMVIQNPRYQVTQFGKPVTLSCSQTLNHNVMYWYQQKSSQAPKLLFHYYDKDFNNEADTPDNFQSRRPNTSFCFLDIRSPGLGDTAMYLCATSRDQNTEAFFGQGTRLTVV.

The chain links TRBV12-3 or TRBV12-4 to TRBJ1-5; D is ambiguous. The CDR3 totals 13 residues. V was clipped by 6 bases and J by 3 bases, with 9 bases between them. This CDR3 reads CASRVGDNQPQHF. The CDR3 DNA sequence: TGTGCCAGCAGGGTCGGTGACAATCAGCCCCAGCATTTT.

The chain joins TRBV19 to TRBJ1-5; 8 nucleotides line up with TRBD1. The CDR3 extends over 15 amino acids. Germline V gene lookup returns CDR1 LNHDA and CDR2 SQIVND (reference sequence). Losses at the gene ends were 5 bases for V and 4 bases for J; bases not matched to a gene: 7. The CDR3 coding sequence is TGTGCCAGTAGTTCGGGGACAGGTCTAAATCAGCCCCAGCATTTT. Translated: CASSSGTGLNQPQHF.

The chain links TRBV2 to TRBJ1-5; D remains ambiguous. The CDR3 has 12 residues. The V gene lost 6 bases and the J gene lost 6 bases, with 9 bases spanning the gap. Germline lookup yields CDR1 SNHLY and CDR2 FYNNEI. The CDR3, as DNA: TGTGCCAGCAGCCCCTCGGGTCAGCCCCAGCATTTT. This encodes CASSPSGQPQHF.

This sequence joins TRBV19 and TRBJ1-2; D gene ambiguous. This CDR3 region has 13 residues. Germline CDR1 and CDR2: LNHDA and SQIVND (reference sequence). Trimming removed 5 bases at V and 5 bases at J, with 12 bases between. The CDR3 sequence is CASSSQMRYGYTF. The DNA of the CDR3 is TGTGCCAGTAGTTCCCAGATGAGGTATGGCTACACCTTC.